Listed here are 5 T cell receptor beta chains from one sample, sequenced in a study of blood T cells in healthy people across ages. It was with a sample-barcoded 5' primer and a J-beta primer mix that a second PCR of roughly 7 to 12 cycles was run. TCRdb reprocessed the 5' RACE reads via MiXCR and lists one record per CDR3 protein. The sample contains 700,000 or so distinct CDR3 sequences, approximately 40% of which appear only once. The specimen sequenced was blood. Source of these receptors: a man of 80 years or more in good health.

V and J are TRBV18 and TRBJ1-5, with a possible D match to TRBD1 (6 bases). The germline V gene has CDR1 KGHSH and CDR2 LQKENI. CDR3 size: 14 residues. The V and J ends lost 3 bases and 3 bases respectively, with 9 bases between them. DNA of the CDR3: TGTGCCAGCTCACCGGGACACCTCAATCAGCCCCAGCATTTT. The encoded protein is CASSPGHLNQPQHF.

This sequence joins TRBV4-3 and TRBJ1-2; TRBD1 might be the D (5 bases). Per germline, CDR1 LGHNA and CDR2 YSLEER. Trimming removed 4 bases from V and 2 bases from J, with 14 bases in between. The CDR3 totals 15 residues. The CDR3 protein is CASSPGGQKNYGYTF. The CDR3 DNA reads as TGCGCCAGCAGCCCAGGAGGACAAAAGAACTATGGCTACACCTTC.

This CDR3 is CASSRPIGTEAFF. Written as DNA, the CDR3 is TGTGCCAGCAGCCGCCCGATTGGCACTGAAGCTTTCTTT. The V and J genes are TRBV7-9 and TRBJ1-1; no definite D call. Trimming pared 5 bases from V and 4 bases from J, leaving 11 bases between. The CDR3 runs 13 residues. CDR1 and CDR2 from the germline V gene are SEHNR and FQNEAQ (reference sequence).

Here the CDR3 reads CASSGTGDKPPYPVNYGYTF. For the CDR3, the DNA is TGTGCCAGCAGCGGGACAGGGGATAAGCCCCCTTACCCCGTGAACTATGGCTACACCTTC. The J gene is TRBJ1-2, the V gene TRBV6-1; 10 positions agree with TRBD1. Germline values: CDR1 MNHNS, CDR2 SASEGT. The CDR3 has 20 amino acids. The V segment lost 6 bases and the J segment 2 bases; nucleotides outside the gene matches: 21.

The rearrangement links TRBV4-2 to TRBJ1-2; D ambiguous. The CDR3 is 15 residues long. CDR1 LGHNA and CDR2 YNFKEQ come from the germline V gene. The V end was cut by 3 bases, the J end by 8 bases, with 19 bases between. CDR3 bases: TGTGCCAGCAGCCAGAGACTCGAAATTCAGTCCGGCTACACCTTC. Residues: CASSQRLEIQSGYTF.